Shown below are 16 T cell receptor beta chains from a single sample sequenced in a study of control samples from healthy donors and cancer patients. TCRdb keeps only in-frame clones here, not all; method: immunoSEQ multiplex PCR. The table has 150,000 to 170,000 clones, around 96% seen once. Material: blood. The receptor set was obtained from a man between 35 and 55 years old in good health.

The genes are TRBV28 and TRBJ1-2; D gene unclear. From germline, CDR1 is MDHEN and CDR2 SYDVKM. V lost 2 bases, J lost 8 bases, and 9 bases lay in between. The CDR3 is 12 amino acids. In nucleotides, the CDR3 is TGTGCCAGCAGTTTAGCGGCCCGAGGCTACACCTTC. Its translation is CASSLAARGYTF.

The gene calls are TRBV13 and TRBJ2-7; D is ambiguous. The length of the CDR3 is 13 residues. CDR1 and CDR2 (germline): PRHDT, FYEKMQ (reference sequence). Between the trimmed V and J ends, which lost 3 bases and 2 bases, there was a span of 8 bases. In DNA form, the CDR3 reads TGTGCCAGCAGCTTGGGTCGGCCCTACGAGCAGTACTTC. Its translation is CASSLGRPYEQYF.

The chain carries TRBV18 and TRBJ2-3; possibly TRBD2 for D (5 bases). Germline CDR1 KGHSH, CDR2 LQKENI. CDR3 length: 14 amino acids. V lost 6 bases and J 0 bases, leaving 10 bases between the germline ends. For the CDR3, the DNA is TGTGCCAGCTCGGACTCCCCTAGCACAGATACGCAGTATTTT. This gives the protein CASSDSPSTDTQYF. The variable domain in full, with the rest retrieved from reference TRBV18 and TRBJ2-3, is NAGVMQNPRHLVRRRGQEARLRCSPMKGHSHVYWYRQLPEEGLKFMVYLQKENIIDESGMPKERFSAEFPKEGPSILRIQQVVRGDSAAYFCASSDSPSTDTQYFGPGTRLTVL.

V usage is TRBV29-1 and J usage is TRBJ1-5; D not certain. This CDR3 comprises 12 residues. Germline V gives CDR1 SQVTM, CDR2 ANQGSEA. Trimming shortened V by 7 bases and J by 2 bases, and 9 bases separated the two germline ends. CDR3 region: CSAQNGNQPQHF. CDR3 in DNA: TGCAGCGCCCAAAATGGCAATCAGCCCCAGCATTTT.

About this clone: One end of the junction fails to match germline, which may point to a read error. Other DNA sequences in the sample encode the same CDR3. CDR3 residues: CASSYVQNEKLFF. CDR3 DNA: TGCGCCAGCAGTTACGTCCAGAATGAAAAACTGTTTTTT. The chain has TRBV6-6 and TRBJ1-4; D uncertain. Germline V CDR1 and CDR2: MNHNY, SVGAGI (reference sequence). This CDR3 is built from 13 residues.

This clone was counted a single time. The V gene is TRBV10-3, the J gene TRBJ1-3; D is ambiguous. Germline CDR1 is ENHRY and CDR2 is SYGVKD. The CDR3 loop spans 16 amino acids. Trimming took 0 bases from V and 4 from J, leaving 13 bases between them. The CDR3: CAISESAGREGNTIYF. CDR3 sequence (DNA): TGTGCCATCAGTGAGTCGGCAGGCCGGGAAGGAAACACCATATATTTT.

As regards this clone: The sample contains more than one DNA sequence encoding this CDR3. The rearrangement links TRBV9 to TRBJ2-7, with D perhaps given as TRBD1 or TRBD2 (6 bases each). This CDR3 comprises 15 residues. The germline V gene has CDR1 SGDLS and CDR2 YYNGEE. V shed 0 bases and J shed 0 bases, with 10 bases lying between them. The CDR3 loop is CASSVGGASSYEQYF. CDR3 bases: TGTGCCAGCAGCGTAGGGGGGGCGTCCTCCTACGAGCAGTACTTC.

The chain has TRBV11-2 and TRBJ1-1; D possibly corresponds to TRBD1 (5 bases). Germline V gene data show CDR1 as SGHAT and CDR2 as FQNNGV. V lost 1 base and J 1 base, leaving 10 bases between the germline ends. CDR3 length: 15 amino acids. The CDR3: CASSLAAGKNTEAFF. DNA for the CDR3: TGTGCCAGCAGCTTAGCGGCAGGGAAGAACACTGAAGCTTTCTTT.

The chain carries TRBV7-8 and TRBJ2-1; D could derive from TRBD1 or TRBD2 (5 bases each). Trimming removed 0 bases at V and 15 bases at J, with 12 bases between. The CDR3 extends over 12 amino acids. CDR1 SGHVS and CDR2 FQNEAQ come from the germline V gene. In nucleotides, the CDR3 is TGTGCCAGCAGCTTAGCCAAGGGGAGCCGGTTCTTC. Protein sequence: CASSLAKGSRFF.

Note on this clone: Other DNA sequences in this specimen translate into the identical CDR3. J is TRBJ2-2 and V is TRBV19; D may be TRBD1 (6 bases). The CDR3 spans 16 residues. CDR1 LNHDA and CDR2 SQIVND come from the germline V gene (reference sequence). V gave up 1 base and J gave up 2 bases, with 11 bases separating them. The CDR3 sequence is CASSIGPGANTGELFF. The CDR3 bases are TGTGCCAGTAGTATAGGGCCAGGGGCAAACACCGGGGAGCTGTTTTTT.

This clone was seen a handful of times. This chain uses TRBV13 with TRBJ1-3; no clear D. Germline values: CDR1 PRHDT, CDR2 FYEKMQ (reference sequence). The V end lost 4 bases, the J end lost 0 bases, and 13 bases lay between the germline ends. This CDR3 is 16 amino acids long. CDR3 loop: CASSYRAVRSGNTIYF. The CDR3 DNA reads TGTGCCAGCAGCTACCGGGCCGTTCGCTCTGGAAACACCATATATTTT.

The chain recombines TRBV7-8 with TRBJ1-3; D ambiguous. This CDR3 has 15 residues. V dropped 2 bases and J dropped 1 base, with 9 bases sitting between them. Looked up from germline, CDR1 is SGHVS and CDR2 is FQNEAQ. The CDR3 region has the DNA TGTGCCAGCAGCTTAAGGATCACGTCTGGAAACACCATATATTTT. Translating gives CASSLRITSGNTIYF.

The chain combines TRBV6-5 with TRBJ1-1, with a weak D call TRBD1 (5 bases). V gave up 6 bases and J gave up 6 bases, with 8 bases separating them. The CDR3 sequence is 11 residues long. The germline V gene has CDR1 MNHEY and CDR2 SVGAGI. The CDR3: CASRGAAEAFF. The CDR3, as DNA: TGTGCCAGCAGAGGGGCGGCTGAAGCTTTCTTT.

The chain carries TRBV19 and TRBJ2-7, with TRBD2 matching over 7 bases. The CDR3 extends over 13 amino acids. The germline V gene has CDR1 LNHDA and CDR2 SQIVND (reference sequence). After removal of 5 bases from V and 4 bases from J, the junction contained 5 bases not matched to a gene. The CDR3 DNA follows: TGTGCCAGTAGTGTTTTGGGGGGGTACGAGCAGTACTTC. As protein: CASSVLGGYEQYF.

The V and J genes are TRBV9 and TRBJ1-3; D call uncertain. V was clipped by 0 bases and J by 0 bases, with 13 bases between them. There are 17 residues in the CDR3. The germline V gene encodes CDR1 SGDLS and CDR2 YYNGEE. The CDR3 nucleotides are TGTGCCAGCAGCGTAGGGTCGCGTTTTCTCTCTGGAAACACCATATATTTT. Translation: CASSVGSRFLSGNTIYF.

V is TRBV6-2 or TRBV6-3 and J is TRBJ2-4; 7 nucleotides line up with TRBD1. The germline V gene encodes CDR1 MNHEY and CDR2 SVGEGT. Trimming at V came to 2 bases and at J to 6 bases, leaving 1 base not matched to a gene. This CDR3 region has 13 residues. The CDR3 nucleotides read TGTGCCAGCAGTTACCCAGGGGGAAACATTCAGTACTTC. Amino acids: CASSYPGGNIQYF.